The rows below give T cell receptor beta chains drawn from one sample of a study of T cell changes during pregnancy in multiple sclerosis. Sequenced by immunoSEQ multiplex PCR; TCRdb stores in-frame clones only, minus some. The sample contains 100,000 or so clones, 90% of which appear only once. The sample here was peripheral blood, taken in the second trimester of pregnancy. Receptors originate from a female donor in good health, enrolled as a control in a pregnancy study. Each CDR3 is given with its conserved first and last residue. The listing skips clone size in some rows; elsewhere it reads once, few, many or a size class.

len,v_gene,j_gene,abundance,CDR3aa
15,TRBV19,TRBJ1-6,NA,CASSIDTGPGSPLHF
11,TRBV30,TRBJ1-2,NA,CAWAGYYGYTF
15,TRBV14,TRBJ1-2,NA,CASSPTELKSYGYTF
14,TRBV28,TRBJ1-4,NA,CASLTQGTNEKLFF
13,TRBV13,TRBJ2-7,NA,CASSFGGRSEQYF
16,TRBV9,TRBJ2-7,once,CASSPRGGLSSYEQYF
14,TRBV7-2,TRBJ1-1,NA,CASSLVSGYTEAFF
16,TRBV7-9,TRBJ2-5,NA,CASSLDIAGGQETQYF
16,TRBV9,TRBJ2-2,NA,CASSAPGTGFTGELFF
17,TRBV18,TRBJ2-1,NA,CASSPQLAGGNHNEQFF
14,TRBV6-6,TRBJ1-2,NA,CASSNRPGGDGYTF
14,TRBV7-2,TRBJ1-1,NA,CASSSPGEDTEAFF
16,TRBV5-8,TRBJ2-5,NA,CASSPGLADSQETQYF
13,TRBV9,TRBJ1-2,once,CASSEGQVYGYTF
12,TRBV7-2,TRBJ1-2,NA,CASTFRHYGYTF
13,TRBV5-1,TRBJ2-1,NA,CASSLDGQREQFF
15,TRBV11-2,TRBJ2-7,NA,CASSLDSREEYEQYF
14,TRBV5-3,TRBJ1-4,NA,CARNWGATNEKLFF
16,TRBV25-1,TRBJ2-3,once,CASSGDSGTSTDTQYF
11,TRBV19,TRBJ1-4,NA,CASSMATALFF
18,TRBV27,TRBJ1-5,NA,CASSPRPSWTGSNQPQHF
12,TRBV6-5,TRBJ2-1,NA,CASSRRYNEQFF
13,TRBV11-2,TRBJ2-1,once,CASGDRFYNEQFF
14,TRBV6-1,TRBJ2-3,NA,CASIRPGWPDTQYF
13,TRBV19,TRBJ2-7,NA,CASSGPGFYEQYF
15,TRBV10-2,TRBJ2-4,once,CASSVWYAAKNIQYF
14,TRBV28,TRBJ1-5,few,CASSLRQGSQPQHF
12,TRBV28,TRBJ1-1,NA,CASSSRVTEAFF
13,TRBV7-9,TRBJ2-7,NA,CASSLEGKYEQYF
13,TRBV4-2,TRBJ1-5,NA,CASSQSVDQPQHF
13,TRBV19,TRBJ2-7,NA,CASTGQGYYEQYF
14,TRBV7-9,TRBJ1-5,NA,CASSLGVRNQPQHF
14,TRBV7-9,TRBJ1-1,few,CASSGGMDDSEAFF
14,TRBV5-5,TRBJ1-1,NA,CASSSLGDNTEAFF
13,TRBV5-5,TRBJ1-1,NA,CASSLGWQTEAFF
13,TRBV7-9,TRBJ2-3,NA,CASSGGTPGSQYF
14,TRBV7-9,TRBJ2-7,once,CASSLTGKINEQYF
14,TRBV28,TRBJ1-1,once,CASSPRARNTEAFF